These 9 T cell receptor beta chains came from one sample sequenced in a study of T cell responses to AZD1222 COVID-19 vaccine. Assay: immunoSEQ multiplex PCR; the TCRdb copy retains only in-frame clones and omits some. The profile shows fewer than 110,000 clones, 75% to 90% of them singletons. Sequenced material: peripheral blood, taken on day 0 of AZD1222 vaccination. All receptors come from an adult in good health.

CDR3 sequence: CASSVLLSTDTQYF. Written as DNA, the CDR3 is TGTGCCAGTAGTGTACTCCTCTCCACAGATACGCAGTATTTT. The chain joins TRBV19 to TRBJ2-3; D gene ambiguous. Germline lookup yields CDR1 LNHDA and CDR2 SQIVND (reference sequence). CDR3 size: 14 residues. Trimming cost V 5 bases and J 2 bases, with 11 bases left between them.

V and J are TRBV25-1 and TRBJ1-2, with D maybe TRBD1 (5 bases). Germline CDR1 is MGHDK and CDR2 is SYGVNS. This CDR3 comprises 16 residues. The V and J ends lost 2 bases and 4 bases respectively, with 17 bases between them. The CDR3 is CASSETETATLYGYTF. DNA for the CDR3: TGTGCCAGCAGTGAAACGGAGACAGCGACCCTCTATGGCTACACCTTC.

This chain connects TRBV20-1 to TRBJ2-1, with 10 bases aligning to TRBD2. The CDR3 spans 14 residues. V lost 3 bases, J lost 8 bases, and 7 bases stayed unmatched. Germline V CDR1 and CDR2: DFQATT, SNEGSKA (reference sequence). CDR3 sequence (DNA): TGCAGTGCTAGTCGGGCTAGCGGGAGAGATGAGCAGTTCTTC. Its translation is CSASRASGRDEQFF.

This rearrangement joins TRBV7-2 to TRBJ1-1; 8 bases line up with TRBD1. Per germline, CDR1 SGHTA and CDR2 FQGNSA. CDR3 length equals 16 residues. Unmatched junction bases numbered 4, after V lost 1 base and J lost 0 bases. CDR3 region: CASSLGTGFMNTEAFF. CDR3 bases: TGTGCCAGCAGCTTAGGGACAGGGTTTATGAACACTGAAGCTTTCTTT.

The CDR3 DNA sequence: TGTGCCAGCAGGAGACTAGCGGCCACCGGGGAGCTGTTTTTT. It encodes CASRRLAATGELFF. The chain carries TRBV7-2 and TRBJ2-2, with 9 bases matching TRBD2. The CDR3 spans 14 residues. The germline V gene has CDR1 SGHTA and CDR2 FQGNSA. The trim removed 6 bases at V and 4 bases at J, leaving 3 bases unmatched.

This sequence joins TRBV5-4 and TRBJ2-3; D is perhaps TRBD1 (6 bases). This CDR3 is built from 17 residues. CDR1 is SGHNT, CDR2 YYREEE, per germline (reference sequence). V lost 3 bases and J 2 bases, leaving 19 bases between the germline ends. The CDR3 DNA reads TGTGCCAGCAGCTCTGGACACAGGGCAGGCGTCACAGATACGCAGTATTTT. It encodes CASSSGHRAGVTDTQYF.

This chain connects TRBV19 to TRBJ1-1, with unresolved D. Germline-derived CDR1 and CDR2 are LNHDA and SQIVND (reference sequence). The CDR3 extends over 15 amino acids. V lost 3 bases to trimming and J lost 1 base, with 12 bases between them. The DNA of the CDR3 is TGTGCCAGTAGTATGACACGGTCTCCGAACACTGAAGCTTTCTTT. Amino acid sequence: CASSMTRSPNTEAFF.

This sequence joins TRBV2 and TRBJ2-5; D tentatively fits TRBD1 or TRBD2 (5 bases each). Deletions cut 9 bases from V and 5 bases from J, with 16 bases between. The CDR3 covers 13 residues. Germline assignment: CDR1 SNHLY and CDR2 FYNNEI. This CDR3 is CASSRGRLETQYF. The CDR3 coding sequence is TGTGCCAGTTCGAGGGGCAGGCTGGAGACCCAGTACTTC.

This sequence joins TRBV2 and TRBJ2-2; D is uncertain. This CDR3 region has 14 residues. V was trimmed by 7 bases and J by 2 bases, leaving 11 bases between them. Germline lookup yields CDR1 SNHLY and CDR2 FYNNEI. The CDR3 nucleotides read TGTGCCAGCATCCCGCGGCTTAACACCGGGGAGCTGTTTTTT. It is translated as CASIPRLNTGELFF.